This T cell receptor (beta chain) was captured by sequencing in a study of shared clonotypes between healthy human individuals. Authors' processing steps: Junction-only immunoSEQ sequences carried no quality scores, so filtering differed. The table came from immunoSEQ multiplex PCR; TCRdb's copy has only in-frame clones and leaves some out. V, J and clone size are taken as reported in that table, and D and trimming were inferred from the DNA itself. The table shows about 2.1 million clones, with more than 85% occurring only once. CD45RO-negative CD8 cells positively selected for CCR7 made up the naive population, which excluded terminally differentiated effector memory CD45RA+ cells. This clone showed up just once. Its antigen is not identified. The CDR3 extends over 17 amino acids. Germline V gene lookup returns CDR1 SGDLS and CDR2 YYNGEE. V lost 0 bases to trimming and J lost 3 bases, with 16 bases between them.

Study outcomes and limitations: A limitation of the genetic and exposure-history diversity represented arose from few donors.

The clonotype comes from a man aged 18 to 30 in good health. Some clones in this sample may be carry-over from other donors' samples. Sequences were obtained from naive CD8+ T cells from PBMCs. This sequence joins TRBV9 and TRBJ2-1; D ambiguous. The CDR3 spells CASSVVPIERLYNEQFF. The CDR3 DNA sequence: TGTGCCAGCAGCGTAGTCCCTATAGAGAGACTCTACAATGAGCAGTTCTTC.